The entry below describes one T cell receptor (beta chain). Antigen unknown. The primer mix had 60 Vbeta and 13 Jbeta primers. Using immunoSEQ multiplex PCR, the repertoire was profiled, and TCRdb retains in-frame clones only, with some absent. The data hold around 150,000 clones, with 70% to 80% observed a single time. This sample is drawn from a study of cytomegalovirus exposure and HLA in healthy donors. Study details: HLA-typed donors were the source of approximately 88 million unique TCRs, which an early data release held. Whole-study findings and limits: Specific recognition of CMV antigens was confirmed in vitro for three chains (all CMV-associated).

The clonotype originates from a middle-aged woman in good health and CMV-seronegative. Sequenced: PBMCs.

CDR3 DNA: TGCGCCAGCAGCCCCCTGACTAGCGCGGGGGCCTACGAGCAGTACTTC. It yields the protein CASSPLTSAGAYEQYF. The chain joins TRBV5-1 to TRBJ2-7; TRBD2 agrees at 8 bases. Germline V gene sequence: CDR1 SGHRS, CDR2 YFSETQ. The CDR3 covers 16 residues. With 4 bases clipped from V and 2 bases from J, the junction kept 11 bases outside the gene matches. Supplemented by reference TRBV5-1 and TRBJ2-7, the full variable domain reads KAGVTQTPRYLIKTRGQQVTLSCSPISGHRSVSWYQQTPGQGLQFLFEYFSETQRNKGNFPGRFSGRQFSNSRSEMNVSTLELGDSALYLCASSPLTSAGAYEQYFGPGTRLTVT.